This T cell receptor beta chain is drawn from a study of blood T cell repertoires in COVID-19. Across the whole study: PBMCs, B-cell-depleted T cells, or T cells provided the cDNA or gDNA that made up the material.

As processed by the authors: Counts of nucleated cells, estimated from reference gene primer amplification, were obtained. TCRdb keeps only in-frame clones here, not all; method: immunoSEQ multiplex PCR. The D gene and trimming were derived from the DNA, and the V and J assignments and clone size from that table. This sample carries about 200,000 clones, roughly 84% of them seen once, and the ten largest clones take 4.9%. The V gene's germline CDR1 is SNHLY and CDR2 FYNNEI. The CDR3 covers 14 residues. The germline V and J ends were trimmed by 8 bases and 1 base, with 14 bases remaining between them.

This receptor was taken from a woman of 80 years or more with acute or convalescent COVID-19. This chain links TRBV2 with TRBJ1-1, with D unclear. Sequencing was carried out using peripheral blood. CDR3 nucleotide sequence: TGTGCCAGCGGCGGAGGGAGGTGGAACACTGAAGCTTTCTTT. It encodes CASGGGRWNTEAFF.